The 8 T cell receptor beta chains given below trace back to one sample, sequenced in a study of blood T cell repertoires in COVID-19. Sequencing was performed with immunoSEQ multiplex PCR; in TCRdb, only in-frame clones are kept and a portion is missing. The sample includes approximately 200,000 clones, around 94% seen only once; the top ten take roughly 0.76%. Sequencing input: peripheral blood. These receptors all come from a young man with COVID-19, enrolled during active disease.

The chain has TRBV27 and TRBJ1-5, with D possibly TRBD1 on 5 matching bases. Trimming removed 6 bases from V and 6 bases from J, with 15 bases in between. Germline CDR1 and CDR2: MNHEY and SMNVEV (reference sequence). CDR3 size: 14 residues. In DNA, the CDR3 is TGTGCCAGCAGGCAGGGAATCTTAGGTCAGCCCCAGCATTTT. The encoded protein is CASRQGILGQPQHF.

This rearrangement joins TRBV7-9 to TRBJ2-3; 9 bases fit TRBD2. V lost 7 bases to trimming and J lost 7 bases; unmatched junction nucleotides: 15. This CDR3 contains 16 residues. Germline V lookup: CDR1 SEHNR, CDR2 FQNEAQ (reference sequence). The CDR3 nucleotides read TGTGCCAGCAACCAAGCGGGGGGACAGTGGGGCAATACGCAGTATTTT. Amino acid sequence: CASNQAGGQWGNTQYF.

This rearrangement joins TRBV10-1 to TRBJ1-1, with D maybe TRBD1 (5 bases). Germline V gives CDR1 WNHNN, CDR2 SYGVQD (reference sequence). There are 13 residues in the CDR3. V lost 6 bases and J lost 0, with 8 bases in between. The CDR3 DNA is TGCGCCAGCAGCCCGACAGTGAACACTGAAGCTTTCTTT. Translating gives CASSPTVNTEAFF.

V usage is TRBV3-1 (or the pseudogene TRBV3-2) and J usage is TRBJ2-2, with D tentatively TRBD1 (5 bases). V was pared by 0 bases and J by 1 base, with 18 bases between. The CDR3 sequence is 19 residues long. CDR1 is LGHDT, CDR2 YNNKEL, per germline (reference sequence). The CDR3 is CASSQDPAGMVGNTGELFF. The DNA for the CDR3 is TGTGCCAGCAGCCAAGATCCGGCAGGGATGGTGGGGAACACCGGGGAGCTGTTTTTT.

This clone was observed once. The chain combines TRBV3-1 (or the pseudogene TRBV3-2) with TRBJ1-2; 10 nucleotides agree with TRBD1. Germline V gives CDR1 LGHDT, CDR2 YNNKEL (reference sequence). This CDR3 is 15 amino acids long. Trimming took 5 bases from V and 4 from J; bases not matched to a gene: 7. This CDR3 reads CASSTGTGDGYGYTF. The CDR3 nucleotides are TGTGCCAGCAGCACCGGGACAGGGGATGGCTATGGCTACACCTTC.

The chain is built from TRBV12-3 or TRBV12-4 and TRBJ1-1; tentatively, D is TRBD1 (5 bases). V lost 7 bases and J 5 bases, leaving 8 bases between the germline ends. The CDR3 has 11 amino acids. The CDR3 bases are TGTGCCAGCACAGGGTATACTGAAGCTTTCTTT. This encodes CASTGYTEAFF.

The sample holds one count of this clone. The V and J genes are TRBV5-1 and TRBJ2-3, with TRBD2 identical over 10 bases. The V gene end was trimmed by 0 bases and the J gene end by 1 base; junction bases not matched to a gene: 2. This CDR3 comprises 16 residues. Germline lookup yields CDR1 SGHRS and CDR2 YFSETQ. Written as DNA, the CDR3 is TGCGCCAGCAGCTTGGACGGACTAGCGGGCACAGATACGCAGTATTTT. Translated, it gives CASSLDGLAGTDTQYF.

The genes are TRBV7-3 and TRBJ2-3, with TRBD1 identical over 10 bases. J gave up 2 bases and V 5 bases, and 7 bases lay outside the gene matches. This CDR3 region has 16 residues. CDR1 SGHTA and CDR2 FQGTGA come from the germline V gene. The CDR3 region is CASSPQGQGNTDTQYF. The CDR3 region has the DNA TGTGCCAGCAGCCCCCAGGGACAGGGGAACACAGATACGCAGTATTTT.